Below, 28 T cell receptor beta chains from the same sample are listed, as sequenced in a study of blood T cell repertoires in COVID-19. The method was immunoSEQ multiplex PCR; TCRdb's version includes in-frame clones alone and lacks a portion of them. This table has some 140,000 clones, around 80% appearing once. The sequenced material came from PBMCs or T cells enriched from blood (not recorded which). The receptor set was obtained from a man in his forties with acute COVID-19.

The V gene is TRBV24-1, the J gene TRBJ2-4; 8 bases map to TRBD2. With V trimmed by 2 bases and J by 1 base, 0 bases remained unmatched. This CDR3 is 15 amino acids long. CDR1 is KGHDR and CDR2 is SFDVKD in the germline V gene. The CDR3 reads CATSDSGGAKNIQYF. In DNA form, the CDR3 reads TGTGCCACCAGTGATTCGGGAGGGGCCAAAAACATTCAGTACTTC.

This chain joins TRBV18 and TRBJ2-2; perhaps TRBD2 as D (6 bases). Germline CDR1 and CDR2: KGHSH and LQKENI. V lost 8 bases and J 4 bases, leaving 17 bases between the germline ends. CDR3 length equals 15 residues. CDR3 loop: CASTRGGLFTGELFF. CDR3 in DNA: TGTGCCAGCACACGTGGGGGACTTTTCACCGGGGAGCTGTTTTTT.

V is TRBV11-2 and J is TRBJ2-7; tentatively, D is TRBD1 (6 bases). Trimming took 5 bases from V and 0 from J, leaving 11 bases between them. Germline V gives CDR1 SGHAT, CDR2 FQNNGV. The length of the CDR3 is 14 residues. The CDR3 loop reads CASSRTESSYEQYF. CDR3 in DNA: TGTGCCAGCAGCCGGACAGAGAGCTCCTACGAGCAGTACTTC.

This sequence joins TRBV3-1 (or the pseudogene TRBV3-2) and TRBJ1-5; TRBD1 matches 7 bases. The CDR3 is made up of 15 amino acids. The trim removed 0 bases at V and 5 bases at J, leaving 4 bases unmatched. Per germline, CDR1 LGHDT and CDR2 YNNKEL (reference sequence). CDR3 bases: TGTGCCAGCAGCCAAGATAAAGGGGGCTATCAGCCCCAGCATTTT. Its protein product is CASSQDKGGYQPQHF.

V is TRBV29-1 and J is TRBJ2-5; TRBD1 matches 9 bases. This CDR3 comprises 13 residues. With V trimmed by 7 bases and J by 5 bases, 8 bases remained unmatched. Per germline, CDR1 SQVTM and CDR2 ANQGSEA. The CDR3 reads CSAQTGGTETQYF. CDR3 DNA sequence: TGCAGCGCCCAGACAGGGGGAACGGAGACCCAGTACTTC.

The chain employs TRBV5-1 and TRBJ1-1, with 8 bases lining up with TRBD1. V lost 0 bases and J lost 10; bases outside the gene matches: 5. The CDR3 loop spans 13 amino acids. From germline, CDR1 is SGHRS and CDR2 YFSETQ. The CDR3 DNA follows: TGCGCCAGCAGCTTGGAGGGCGGGACAGGAGCTTTCTTT. This translates into CASSLEGGTGAFF.

This clone was seen only once. CDR3 DNA: TGTGCCAGCAGTTACCGCAAACTAGCGGGAGGCGATGAGCAGTTCTTC. Amino acid sequence: CASSYRKLAGGDEQFF. The chain couples TRBV6-5 to TRBJ2-1; 12 nucleotides agree with TRBD2. The V gene end was trimmed by 2 bases and the J gene end by 8 bases; junction bases not matched to a gene: 7. Per germline, CDR1 MNHEY and CDR2 SVGAGI. This CDR3 is built from 16 residues.

The chain joins TRBV5-6 to TRBJ2-7, with 12 bases fitting TRBD2. The CDR3 covers 17 residues. J was trimmed by 2 bases and V by 4 bases; bases with no gene match: 10. Germline-derived CDR1 and CDR2 are SGHDT and YYEEEE. CDR3 bases: TGTGCCAGCAGCGGCGGACTAGCGGGGTATCTTACCTACGAGCAGTACTTC. Translation: CASSGGLAGYLTYEQYF.

J is TRBJ1-1 and V is TRBV9; 7 positions agree with TRBD1. Trimming cost V 1 base and J 0 bases; bases outside gene matches: 0. Germline V lookup: CDR1 SGDLS, CDR2 YYNGEE. This CDR3 has 14 residues. CDR3: CASSVQGVNTEAFF. The DNA of the CDR3 is TGTGCCAGCAGCGTACAGGGGGTGAACACTGAAGCTTTCTTT.

The V and J genes are TRBV9 and TRBJ2-2; 9 bases align to TRBD2. V shed 6 bases and J 3 bases; nucleotides not matched to a gene: 6. The CDR3 spans 15 residues. Germline V gene sequence: CDR1 SGDLS, CDR2 YYNGEE. CDR3 loop: CASTPSGTYTGELFF. The CDR3 DNA reads TGTGCCAGCACCCCTAGCGGGACATACACCGGGGAGCTGTTTTTT.

This chain's CDR3 is CASSFGQGYGYTF. The CDR3 DNA reads TGTGCCAGCAGCTTCGGACAGGGCTATGGCTACACCTTC. The chain uses TRBV7-9 and TRBJ1-2; 8 bases line up with TRBD1. The CDR3 covers 13 residues. Per germline, CDR1 SEHNR and CDR2 FQNEAQ (reference sequence). Germline trimming cut 3 bases from V and 4 bases from J; bases unmatched to any gene: 1. The whole variable domain, filled in from reference TRBV7-9 and TRBJ1-2, reads DTGVSQNPRHKITKRGQNVTFRCDPISEHNRLYWYRQTLGQGPEFLTYFQNEAQLEKSRLLSDRFSAERPKGSFSTLEIQRTEQGDSAMYLCASSFGQGYGYTFGSGTRLTVV.

The chain combines TRBV10-3 with TRBJ1-4, with D possibly matching TRBD1 (6 bases). This CDR3 contains 13 residues. Germline CDR1 reads ENHRY; CDR2 reads SYGVKD. Trimming stripped 11 bases from V and 8 bases from J, with 18 bases between. The CDR3 region is CASATRGDEKLFF. CDR3 bases: TGTGCCTCCGCCACCAGGGGTGACGAAAAACTGTTTTTT.

This chain joins TRBV18 and TRBJ2-1; 10 bases are shared with TRBD2. This CDR3 is built from 18 residues. Germline V gene lookup returns CDR1 KGHSH and CDR2 LQKENI. Unmatched junction bases numbered 15, after V lost 3 bases and J lost 7 bases. CDR3 sequence (DNA): TGTGCCAGCTCACCCTCTAGCGGGAGAGGCCCCATAGGGAATGAGCAGTTCTTC. Its translation is CASSPSSGRGPIGNEQFF.

V and J are TRBV9 and TRBJ2-3; D possibly corresponds to TRBD2 (5 bases). V lost 3 bases to trimming and J lost 0 bases, with 14 bases between them. The CDR3 runs to 16 residues. Germline-derived CDR1 and CDR2 are SGDLS and YYNGEE. Written as DNA, the CDR3 is TGTGCCAGCAGCGCCGGGCCGGGGTCTAGCACAGATACGCAGTATTTT. Protein product: CASSAGPGSSTDTQYF. Drawing the rest from reference TRBV9 and TRBJ2-3, the complete variable domain is DSGVTQTPKHLITATGQRVTLRCSPRSGDLSVYWYQQSLDQGLQFLIQYYNGEERAKGNILERFSAQQFPDLHSELNLSSLELGDSALYFCASSAGPGSSTDTQYFGPGTRLTVL.

The V gene is TRBV7-6, the J gene TRBJ2-5, with 16 bases lining up with TRBD2. The ends lost 3 bases at V and 9 bases at J; junction bases unmatched: 10. This CDR3 has 17 residues. In germline, CDR1 is SGHVS, CDR2 FNYEAQ. The CDR3 protein is CASSLGTSGRGTMAQYF. CDR3 sequence (DNA): TGTGCCAGCAGCTTGGGGACTAGCGGGAGGGGTACGATGGCCCAGTACTTC.

The chain links TRBV9 to TRBJ1-5, with a tentative D call TRBD1 (5 bases). Per the germline V gene, CDR1 is SGDLS and CDR2 is YYNGEE. The CDR3 spans 15 residues. V was shortened by 3 bases and J by 3 bases, with 13 bases between the two germline ends. Written as DNA, the CDR3 is TGTGCCAGCAGCGCTGGAGACAGCCCCAATCAGCCCCAGCATTTT. Translating gives CASSAGDSPNQPQHF.

J is TRBJ2-7 and V is TRBV7-9, with D possibly matching TRBD1 (5 bases). The CDR3 consists of 14 residues. V shed 5 bases and J shed 6 bases, with 17 bases lying between them. In germline, CDR1 is SEHNR, CDR2 FQNEAQ (reference sequence). The CDR3 sequence is CASSHPRENTEQYF. DNA of the CDR3: TGTGCCAGCAGCCATCCCAGGGAAAATACCGAGCAGTACTTC.

Concerning this clone: Its ends do not fully match the called genes, so a read error is possible. V usage is TRBV28 and J usage is TRBJ1-2, with TRBD1 identical over 10 bases. Germline assignment: CDR1 MDHEN and CDR2 SYDVKM. The CDR3 is made up of 15 amino acids. The CDR3 region is CASSVRDRGDYGYTF. CDR3 DNA: TGTGCCAGCAGTGTAAGGGACAGGGGAGACTACGGCTACACCTTC.

V and J are TRBV9 and TRBJ2-3, with a weak D call TRBD2 (5 bases). The CDR3 spans 15 residues. Looked up from germline, CDR1 is SGDLS and CDR2 is YYNGEE. V lost 3 bases, J lost 5 bases, and 16 bases lay in between. CDR3 sequence (DNA): TGTGCCAGCAGCGCCGGACTCGCGGATGTAGATACGCAGTATTTT. It codes for CASSAGLADVDTQYF.

The gene calls are TRBV27 and TRBJ1-2; TRBD1 agrees at 10 bases. The junction had 4 bases not matched to a gene; V was cut back by 2 bases and J by 4 bases. Per the germline V gene, CDR1 is MNHEY and CDR2 is SMNVEV (reference sequence). CDR3 length: 15 amino acids. The CDR3: CASSLAGQGSYGYTF. Here the CDR3 DNA reads TGTGCCAGCAGTTTAGCGGGACAGGGGTCCTATGGCTACACCTTC.

The chain recombines TRBV30 with TRBJ2-1; tentatively, D is TRBD1 (6 bases). CDR1 is GTSNPN, CDR2 SVGIG, per germline (reference sequence). The CDR3 has 12 amino acids. Trimming left V 1 base short and J 9 bases short, with 10 bases between. The CDR3: CAWSGRGGEQFF. The CDR3 DNA follows: TGTGCCTGGAGTGGCAGGGGTGGTGAGCAGTTCTTC.

The chain employs TRBV3-1 (or the pseudogene TRBV3-2) and TRBJ2-1; the D gene is possibly TRBD1 (6 bases). Germline assignment: CDR1 LGHDT and CDR2 YNNKEL (reference sequence). V shed 0 bases and J shed 6 bases, with 12 bases lying between them. The CDR3 length is 15 residues. In DNA form, the CDR3 reads TGTGCCAGCAGCCAAGATACAGGGCCCCCCAATGAGCAGTTCTTC. It encodes CASSQDTGPPNEQFF.

The gene calls are TRBV5-6 and TRBJ1-5; TRBD1 aligns across 12 bases. The V gene's germline CDR1 is SGHDT and CDR2 YYEEEE. There are 19 residues in the CDR3. J lost 1 base, V lost 4 bases, and 12 bases had no gene match. CDR3 in amino acids: CASSPWWDRGLVSNQPQHF. CDR3 coding DNA: TGTGCCAGCAGCCCCTGGTGGGACAGGGGGCTTGTGAGCAATCAGCCCCAGCATTTT.

The chain has TRBV19 and TRBJ1-5; 11 bases fit TRBD1. CDR1 LNHDA and CDR2 SQIVND come from the germline V gene (reference sequence). The V and J ends lost 10 bases and 3 bases, in that order; junction bases with no gene match: 2. CDR3 length: 13 amino acids. CDR3 residues: CATGQGVNQPQHF. CDR3 in DNA: TGTGCCACGGGACAGGGGGTCAATCAGCCCCAGCATTTT.

The genes are TRBV9 and TRBJ2-5, with 11 bases that match TRBD2. The V gene end was trimmed by 0 bases and the J gene end by 2 bases; junction bases not matched to a gene: 12. Germline assignment: CDR1 SGDLS and CDR2 YYNGEE. The CDR3 consists of 19 residues. CDR3 bases: TGTGCCAGCAGCGTAGGGTCTAGCGGGAGGAAGGGAGAACAAGAGACCCAGTACTTC. Amino acids: CASSVGSSGRKGEQETQYF. The full variable domain, in which reference TRBV9 and TRBJ2-5 provide the parts outside the CDR3, is DSGVTQTPKHLITATGQRVTLRCSPRSGDLSVYWYQQSLDQGLQFLIQYYNGEERAKGNILERFSAQQFPDLHSELNLSSLELGDSALYFCASSVGSSGRKGEQETQYFGPGTRLLVL.

As DNA, the CDR3 is TGTGCCAGCTCACCAGACAGGGATGAAAAACTGTTTTTT. This sequence encodes CASSPDRDEKLFF. The chain recombines TRBV18 with TRBJ1-4; 7 bases fit TRBD1. This CDR3 region has 13 residues. Germline trimming cut 2 bases from V and 6 bases from J; bases unmatched to any gene: 0. Germline CDR1 reads KGHSH; CDR2 reads LQKENI.

This clone has a single count. Other DNA sequences in this specimen translate into the identical CDR3. The chain has TRBV7-9 and TRBJ2-5; D ambiguous. V lost 3 bases to trimming and J lost 3 bases, with 8 bases between them. The CDR3 runs 13 residues. CDR1 is SEHNR, CDR2 FQNEAQ, per germline (reference sequence). CDR3 amino acids: CASSFGGEETQYF. The CDR3 coding sequence is TGTGCCAGCAGCTTTGGCGGAGAAGAGACCCAGTACTTC. The full variable domain, with the rest looked up from reference TRBV7-9 and TRBJ2-5, is DTGVSQNPRHKITKRGQNVTFRCDPISEHNRLYWYRQTLGQGPEFLTYFQNEAQLEKSRLLSDRFSAERPKGSFSTLEIQRTEQGDSAMYLCASSFGGEETQYFGPGTRLLVL.

The chain carries TRBV3-1 (or the pseudogene TRBV3-2) and TRBJ1-3; a weak D match, TRBD1 (6 bases). Germline V gene lookup returns CDR1 LGHDT and CDR2 YNNKEL (reference sequence). This CDR3 has 16 residues. V lost 1 base to trimming and J lost 4 bases, with 14 bases between them. The CDR3 loop reads CASSQAPWGGGNTIYF. In DNA, the CDR3 is TGTGCCAGCAGCCAAGCCCCGTGGGGGGGCGGAAACACCATATATTTT.